This T cell receptor (beta chain) comes out of a study of tumor-infiltrating lymphocytes in primary liver carcinoma. Alongside blood RNA obtained from unsorted whole blood, germline DNA was also extracted. CDR1 SGHNT and CDR2 YYREEE come from the germline V gene (reference sequence). The CDR3 runs to 16 residues. About this clonotype itself: The antigen is unknown. A junction end diverges from the germline sequence, so it may reflect a read error.

Overall study results and limits: Blood had a significantly lower top-250-clone fraction than tumors did (p = 0.039).

A primer matching the constant region was used to make TCR beta cDNA from 500 to 650 ng of total RNA. Employing slightly modified ARM-PCR, three nested multiplex PCR rounds were run, and these gave rise to the TCR beta libraries. TRBV1-TRBV30 forward and Cbeta reverse primers drove the first two roughly 9-cycle rounds. One entry per CDR3 protein, called by TCRdb with MiXCR from the multiplex PCR reads. The sample lists about 320,000 distinct CDR3 sequences; 60% to 80% were seen once. The sample was peripheral blood. This clonotype originated in a middle-aged man with primary liver carcinoma and hepatitis B virus infection. This sequence joins TRBV5-4 and TRBJ1-6; TRBD1 agrees at 9 bases. The CDR3: CVSILPGQGSGSPLHF. The CDR3 DNA reads as TGTGTCAGCATCTTACCGGGACAGGGTTCGGGTTCACCCCTCCACTTT.